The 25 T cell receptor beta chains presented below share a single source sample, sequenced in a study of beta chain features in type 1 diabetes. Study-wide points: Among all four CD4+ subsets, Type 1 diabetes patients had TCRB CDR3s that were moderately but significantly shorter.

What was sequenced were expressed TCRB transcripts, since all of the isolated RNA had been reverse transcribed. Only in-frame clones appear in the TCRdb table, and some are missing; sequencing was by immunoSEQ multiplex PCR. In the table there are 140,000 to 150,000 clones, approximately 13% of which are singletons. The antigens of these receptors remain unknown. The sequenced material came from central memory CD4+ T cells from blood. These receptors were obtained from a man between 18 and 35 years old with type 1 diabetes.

The CDR3 DNA follows: TGTGCCAGCAAGGGGATCCAGGGGTCCCCCCAAGAGACCCAGTACTTC. Protein sequence: CASKGIQGSPQETQYF. The chain is built from TRBV6-6 and TRBJ2-5; tentative D call: TRBD1 (6 bases). V dropped 7 bases and J dropped 1 base, with 19 bases sitting between them. The V gene's germline CDR1 is MNHNY and CDR2 SVGAGI (reference sequence). The CDR3 length is 16 residues.

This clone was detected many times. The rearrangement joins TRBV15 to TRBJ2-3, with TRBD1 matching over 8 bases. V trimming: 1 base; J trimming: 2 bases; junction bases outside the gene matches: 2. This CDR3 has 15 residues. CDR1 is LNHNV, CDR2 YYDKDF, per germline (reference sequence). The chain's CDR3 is CATSRVDRATDTQYF. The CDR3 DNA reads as TGTGCCACCAGCAGAGTGGACAGGGCCACAGATACGCAGTATTTT.

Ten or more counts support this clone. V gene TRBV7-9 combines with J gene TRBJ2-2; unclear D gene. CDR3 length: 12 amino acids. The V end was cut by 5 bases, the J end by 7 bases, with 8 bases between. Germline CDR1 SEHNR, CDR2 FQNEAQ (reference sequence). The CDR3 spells CASSRGYGELFF. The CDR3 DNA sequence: TGTGCCAGCAGCCGAGGATACGGGGAGCTGTTTTTT.

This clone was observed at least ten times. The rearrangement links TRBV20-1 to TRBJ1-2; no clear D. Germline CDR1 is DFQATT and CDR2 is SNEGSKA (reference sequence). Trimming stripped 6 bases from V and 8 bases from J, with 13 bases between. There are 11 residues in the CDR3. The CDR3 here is CSAFQAKGYTF. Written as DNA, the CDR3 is TGCAGTGCGTTCCAGGCGAAGGGCTACACCTTC.

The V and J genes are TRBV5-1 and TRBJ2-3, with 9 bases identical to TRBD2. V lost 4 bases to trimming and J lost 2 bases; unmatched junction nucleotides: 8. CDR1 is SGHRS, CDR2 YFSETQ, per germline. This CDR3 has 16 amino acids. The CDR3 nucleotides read TGCGCCAGCAGCAGGGACAGCGGGGGGCCCACAGATACGCAGTATTTT. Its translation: CASSRDSGGPTDTQYF.

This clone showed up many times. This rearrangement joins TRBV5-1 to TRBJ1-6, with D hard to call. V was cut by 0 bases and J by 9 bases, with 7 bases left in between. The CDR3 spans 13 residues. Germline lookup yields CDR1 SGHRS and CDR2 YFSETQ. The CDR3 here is CASSLEGGSPLHF. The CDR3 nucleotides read TGCGCCAGCAGCTTGGAAGGAGGTTCACCCCTCCACTTT.

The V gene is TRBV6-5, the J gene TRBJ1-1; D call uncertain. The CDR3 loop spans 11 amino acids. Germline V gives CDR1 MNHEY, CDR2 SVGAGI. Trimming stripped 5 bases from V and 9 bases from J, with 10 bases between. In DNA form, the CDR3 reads TGTGCCAGCAGTGAATTCTATCAAGCTTTCTTT. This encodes CASSEFYQAFF.

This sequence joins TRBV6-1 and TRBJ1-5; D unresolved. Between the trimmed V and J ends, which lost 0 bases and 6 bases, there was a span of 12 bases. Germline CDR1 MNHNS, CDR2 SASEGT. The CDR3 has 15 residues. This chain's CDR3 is CASSEAPRAGQPQHF. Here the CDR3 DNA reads TGTGCCAGCAGTGAAGCACCTAGAGCGGGTCAGCCCCAGCATTTT.

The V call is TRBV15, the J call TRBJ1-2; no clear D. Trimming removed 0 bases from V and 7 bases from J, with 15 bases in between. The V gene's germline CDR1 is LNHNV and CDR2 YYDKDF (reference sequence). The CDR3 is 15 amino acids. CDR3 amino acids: CATSRDHVGPSGYTF. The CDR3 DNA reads TGTGCCACCAGCAGAGATCATGTGGGCCCCAGTGGCTACACCTTC. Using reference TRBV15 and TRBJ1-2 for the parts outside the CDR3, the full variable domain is DAMVIQNPRYQVTQFGKPVTLSCSQTLNHNVMYWYQQKSSQAPKLLFHYYDKDFNNEADTPDNFQSRRPNTSFCFLDIRSPGLGDTAMYLCATSRDHVGPSGYTFGSGTRLTVV.

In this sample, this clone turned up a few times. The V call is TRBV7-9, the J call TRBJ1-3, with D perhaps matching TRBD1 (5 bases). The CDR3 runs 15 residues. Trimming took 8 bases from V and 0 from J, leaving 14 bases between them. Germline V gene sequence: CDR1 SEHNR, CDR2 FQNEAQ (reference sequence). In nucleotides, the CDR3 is TGTGCCAGCGTAGAGGGCAGGGCCTCTGGAAACACCATATATTTT. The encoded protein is CASVEGRASGNTIYF.

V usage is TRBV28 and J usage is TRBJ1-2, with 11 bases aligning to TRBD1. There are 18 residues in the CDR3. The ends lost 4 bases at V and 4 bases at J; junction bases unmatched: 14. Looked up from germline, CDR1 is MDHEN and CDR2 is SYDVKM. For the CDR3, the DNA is TGTGCCAGCAGTTCCTCCGCGGACAGGGGGCGCGGGAGCTATGGCTACACCTTC. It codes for CASSSSADRGRGSYGYTF.

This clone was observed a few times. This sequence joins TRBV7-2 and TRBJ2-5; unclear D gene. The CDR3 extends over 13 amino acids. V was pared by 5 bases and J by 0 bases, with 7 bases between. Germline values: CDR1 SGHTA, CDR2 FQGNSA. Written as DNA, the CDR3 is TGTGCCAGCAGCCCCTTCAACCAAGAGACCCAGTACTTC. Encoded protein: CASSPFNQETQYF.

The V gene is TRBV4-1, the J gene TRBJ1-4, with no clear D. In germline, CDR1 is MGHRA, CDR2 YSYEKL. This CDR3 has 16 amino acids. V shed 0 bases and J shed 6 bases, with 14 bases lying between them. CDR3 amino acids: CASSQDTRVEDEKLFF. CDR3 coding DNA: TGCGCCAGCAGCCAAGATACGAGGGTAGAAGATGAAAAACTGTTTTTT.

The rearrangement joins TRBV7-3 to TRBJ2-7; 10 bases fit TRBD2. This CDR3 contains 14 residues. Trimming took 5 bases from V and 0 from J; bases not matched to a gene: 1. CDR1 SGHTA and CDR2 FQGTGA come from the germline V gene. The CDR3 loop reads CASSPSGGSYEQYF. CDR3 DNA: TGTGCCAGCAGCCCTAGCGGGGGCTCCTACGAGCAGTACTTC.

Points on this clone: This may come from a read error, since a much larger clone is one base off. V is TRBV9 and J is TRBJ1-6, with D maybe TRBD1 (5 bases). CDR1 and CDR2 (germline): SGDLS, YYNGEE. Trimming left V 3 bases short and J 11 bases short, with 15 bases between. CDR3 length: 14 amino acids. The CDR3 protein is CASSEGGGGTPLHF. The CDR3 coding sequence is TGTGCCAGCAGCGAAGGCGGTGGGGGAACACCCCTCCACTTT.

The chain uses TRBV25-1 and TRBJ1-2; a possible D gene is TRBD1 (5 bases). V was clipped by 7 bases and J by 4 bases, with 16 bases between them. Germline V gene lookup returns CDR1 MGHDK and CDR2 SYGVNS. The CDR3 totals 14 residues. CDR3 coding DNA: TGTGCCAGCAAGGAGGGGTTATCGCCCTATGGCTACACCTTC. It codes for CASKEGLSPYGYTF.

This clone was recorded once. CDR3 in DNA: TGTGCCAGCAGTTCCGAGGAAGTAGTCGCAGATACGCAGTATTTT. Translation: CASSSEEVVADTQYF. The chain carries TRBV27 and TRBJ2-3; no clear D gene. V was trimmed by 4 bases and J by 4 bases, leaving 15 bases between them. Germline assignment: CDR1 MNHEY and CDR2 SMNVEV (reference sequence). The CDR3 sequence is 15 residues long.

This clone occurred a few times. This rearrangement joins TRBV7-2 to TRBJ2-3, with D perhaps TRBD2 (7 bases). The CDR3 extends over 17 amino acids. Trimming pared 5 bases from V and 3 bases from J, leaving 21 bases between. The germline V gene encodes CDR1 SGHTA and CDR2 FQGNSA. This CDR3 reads CASSRRGGGGRTDTQYF. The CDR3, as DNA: TGTGCCAGCAGCCGAAGAGGAGGCGGGGGCAGGACAGATACGCAGTATTTT.

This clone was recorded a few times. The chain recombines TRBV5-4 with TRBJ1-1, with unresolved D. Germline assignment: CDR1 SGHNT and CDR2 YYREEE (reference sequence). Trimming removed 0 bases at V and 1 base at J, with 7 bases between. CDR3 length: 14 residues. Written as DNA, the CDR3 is TGTGCCAGCAGCTTGGATCAGGCGAACACTGAAGCTTTCTTT. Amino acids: CASSLDQANTEAFF.

Here the CDR3 reads CASSQYHAGGSSGANVLTF. The CDR3 coding sequence is TGCGCCAGCAGCCAATATCACGCAGGGGGAAGCTCTGGGGCCAACGTCCTGACTTTC. The J gene is TRBJ2-6, the V gene TRBV4-1; 7 bases are shared with TRBD1. Germline loops: CDR1 MGHRA, CDR2 YSYEKL. The CDR3 totals 19 residues. With V trimmed by 2 bases and J by 0 bases, 10 bases remained unmatched.

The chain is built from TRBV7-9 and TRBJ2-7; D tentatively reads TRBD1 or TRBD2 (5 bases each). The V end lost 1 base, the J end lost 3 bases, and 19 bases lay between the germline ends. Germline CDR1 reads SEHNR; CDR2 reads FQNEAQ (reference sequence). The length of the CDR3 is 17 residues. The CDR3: CASSLVYTEGYSYEQYF. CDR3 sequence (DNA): TGTGCCAGCAGCTTAGTATATACAGAGGGGTACAGCTACGAGCAGTACTTC.

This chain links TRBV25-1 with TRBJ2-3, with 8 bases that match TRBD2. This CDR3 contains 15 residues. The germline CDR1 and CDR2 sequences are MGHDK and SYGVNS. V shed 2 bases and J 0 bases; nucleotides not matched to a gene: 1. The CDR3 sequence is CASSERGGSTDTQYF. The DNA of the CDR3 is TGTGCCAGCAGTGAACGGGGGGGAAGCACAGATACGCAGTATTTT. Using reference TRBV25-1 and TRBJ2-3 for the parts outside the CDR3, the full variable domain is EADIYQTPRYLVIGTGKKITLECSQTMGHDKMYWYQQDPGMELHLIHYSYGVNSTEKGDLSSESTVSRIRTEHFPLTLESARPSHTSQYLCASSERGGSTDTQYFGPGTRLTVL.

The CDR3 spells CASSPTGGDAGELFF. CDR3 coding DNA: TGTGCCAGCTCACCGACAGGTGGTGACGCCGGGGAGCTGTTTTTT. The chain combines TRBV18 with TRBJ2-2; TRBD1 might be the D (6 bases). Per germline, CDR1 KGHSH and CDR2 LQKENI. The CDR3 is 15 amino acids. Trimming removed 3 bases at V and 6 bases at J, with 14 bases between. The whole variable domain, remainder taken from reference TRBV18 and TRBJ2-2, is NAGVMQNPRHLVRRRGQEARLRCSPMKGHSHVYWYRQLPEEGLKFMVYLQKENIIDESGMPKERFSAEFPKEGPSILRIQQVVRGDSAAYFCASSPTGGDAGELFFGEGSRLTVL.

The CDR3: CATPEVRGYGYTF. In DNA form, the CDR3 reads TGTGCCACCCCGGAGGTGCGGGGCTATGGCTACACCTTC. V usage is TRBV28 and J usage is TRBJ1-2; no clear D gene. The CDR3 covers 13 residues. In germline, CDR1 is MDHEN, CDR2 SYDVKM. Deletions cut 10 bases from V and 4 bases from J, with 16 bases between.

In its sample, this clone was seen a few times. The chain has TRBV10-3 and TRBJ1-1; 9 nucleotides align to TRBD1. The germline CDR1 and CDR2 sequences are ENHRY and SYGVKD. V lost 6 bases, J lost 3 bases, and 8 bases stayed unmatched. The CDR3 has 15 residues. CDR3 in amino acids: CAIREQGALDTEAFF. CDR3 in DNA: TGTGCCATCAGAGAACAGGGGGCCCTCGACACTGAAGCTTTCTTT.